The 22 T cell receptor beta chains below were found in one sample sequenced in a study of cytomegalovirus exposure and HLA in healthy donors. This table comes from immunoSEQ multiplex PCR, and its TCRdb copy is limited to in-frame clones, with some not included. The sample carries under 95,000 clones, roughly 94% recorded once. The sequenced sample consisted of PBMCs. These receptors originate from a woman under 30 in good health and CMV-seropositive.

J is TRBJ1-1 and V is TRBV18; 7 bases align to TRBD1. Germline CDR1 KGHSH, CDR2 LQKENI. This CDR3 contains 13 residues. V shed 5 bases and J 4 bases; nucleotides not matched to a gene: 4. CDR3 in amino acids: CASSATGTTEAFF. In nucleotides, the CDR3 is TGTGCCAGCTCAGCGACAGGGACCACTGAAGCTTTCTTT.

The table lists this clone with a count of one. CDR3 bases: TGTGCCAGCAGCCCACGTGCCGGTGTTAACACAGATACGCAGTATTTT. Its protein is CASSPRAGVNTDTQYF. This chain connects TRBV7-9 to TRBJ2-3; D not resolved. CDR1 and CDR2 (germline): SEHNR, FQNEAQ (reference sequence). The V gene lost 5 bases and the J gene lost 2 bases, with 17 bases spanning the gap. CDR3 length equals 16 residues.

V is TRBV10-3 and J is TRBJ2-7; no clear D. The germline CDR1 and CDR2 sequences are ENHRY and SYGVKD. This CDR3 region has 12 residues. Trimming removed 0 bases at V and 6 bases at J, with 6 bases between. The CDR3 loop is CAISESRGEQYF. Here the CDR3 DNA reads TGTGCCATCAGTGAGTCCCGAGGCGAGCAGTACTTC.

This clone has just one count. The rearrangement joins TRBV11-3 to TRBJ2-1, with TRBD2 matching over 8 bases. This CDR3 comprises 18 residues. V shed 3 bases and J 2 bases; nucleotides not matched to a gene: 12. Germline V gene lookup returns CDR1 SGHNT and CDR2 YENEEA. CDR3: CASSFPVPGLGTYNEQFF. The CDR3 nucleotides are TGTGCCAGCAGCTTTCCGGTCCCGGGACTAGGGACCTACAATGAGCAGTTCTTC.

The V gene is TRBV2, the J gene TRBJ1-3; D might be TRBD1 (6 bases). V was pared by 4 bases and J by 4 bases, with 11 bases between. Looked up from germline, CDR1 is SNHLY and CDR2 is FYNNEI. This CDR3 is built from 14 residues. For the CDR3, the DNA is TGTGCCAGCAGTGGGACAGTGCAGGGAAACACCATATATTTT. Translated, it gives CASSGTVQGNTIYF.

The V gene is TRBV7-9, the J gene TRBJ2-1; weak D call: TRBD2 (6 bases). With 1 base removed from V and 8 bases from J, the gap between germline ends came to 12 bases. CDR3 length: 14 residues. The germline CDR1 and CDR2 sequences are SEHNR and FQNEAQ (reference sequence). CDR3 sequence reads: CASSLGGESYEQFF. CDR3 DNA: TGTGCCAGCAGCTTAGGGGGGGAATCCTATGAGCAGTTCTTC.

The chain is built from TRBV21-1 and TRBJ2-3; TRBD1, as called in the table, went unchecked against the DNA. TRBV21-1 corresponds to a pseudogene. CDR3 length: 14 amino acids. The CDR3 DNA follows: TGTGCCAGCAGGGTGACAGGGTGCACAGATACGCAGTATTTT. Translation: CASRVTGCTDTQYF.

The J gene is TRBJ2-1, the V gene TRBV11-3, with 7 bases identical to TRBD1. The CDR3 is 13 residues long. Germline CDR1 SGHNT, CDR2 YENEEA. The junction had 8 bases not matched to a gene; V was cut back by 6 bases and J by 9 bases. The chain's CDR3 is CASRYTGDGEQFF. The CDR3 DNA sequence: TGTGCCAGCAGATATACAGGGGATGGTGAGCAGTTCTTC.

This chain connects TRBV7-3 to TRBJ2-3; 7 bases are a match to TRBD1. Losses at the gene ends were 5 bases for V and 5 bases for J; bases not matched to a gene: 1. The CDR3 covers 12 residues. Germline-derived CDR1 and CDR2 are SGHTA and FQGTGA. CDR3 amino acids: CASSAGGDTQYF. The CDR3 bases are TGTGCCAGCAGCGCAGGGGGAGATACGCAGTATTTT.

The gene calls are TRBV28 and TRBJ1-2; D is ambiguous. The CDR3 has 14 amino acids. Germline V gives CDR1 MDHEN, CDR2 SYDVKM. Trimming took 5 bases from V and 4 from J, leaving 14 bases between them. The CDR3 is CASSPGSGFYGYTF. Here the CDR3 DNA reads TGTGCCAGCAGTCCCGGCAGCGGTTTCTATGGCTACACCTTC.

CDR3 amino acids: CASSRLTTDTQYF. CDR3 bases: TGTGCCAGCAGCCGACTTACCACAGATACGCAGTATTTT. The rearrangement uses TRBV7-2 and TRBJ2-3; no reliable D call. Trimming cost V 5 bases and J 2 bases, with 8 bases left between them. This CDR3 is 13 amino acids long. CDR1 and CDR2 (germline): SGHTA, FQGNSA. The full variable domain, rest sourced from reference TRBV7-2 and TRBJ2-3, is GAGVSQSPSNKVTEKGKDVELRCDPISGHTALYWYRQSLGQGLEFLIYFQGNSAPDKSGLPSDRFSAERTGGSVSTLTIQRTQQEDSAVYLCASSRLTTDTQYFGPGTRLTVL.

V and J are TRBV30 and TRBJ1-1, with a weak D call TRBD1 (5 bases). V dropped 3 bases and J dropped 3 bases, with 11 bases sitting between them. The germline V gene encodes CDR1 GTSNPN and CDR2 SVGIG (reference sequence). The CDR3 runs to 13 residues. The CDR3 spells CAWSANRYTEAFF. The CDR3 nucleotides are TGTGCCTGGAGCGCGAACAGGTACACTGAAGCTTTCTTT.

This clone is a singleton in its sample. The chain uses TRBV5-1 and TRBJ1-2; no reliable D call. The ends were cut back, 3 bases at V and 3 bases at J, with 9 bases in the middle. Per the germline V gene, CDR1 is SGHRS and CDR2 is YFSETQ. The CDR3 runs to 13 residues. The CDR3 nucleotides are TGCGCCAGCAGCTCTCCGGTTGACTATGGCTACACCTTC. It is translated as CASSSPVDYGYTF.

The chain is built from TRBV7-3 and TRBJ2-7; the D gene is possibly TRBD2 (6 bases). The V gene's germline CDR1 is SGHTA and CDR2 FQGTGA. This CDR3 is 13 amino acids long. The V gene lost 2 bases and the J gene lost 5 bases, with 10 bases spanning the gap. Here the CDR3 DNA reads TGTGCCAGCAGCTTAGGGCGGGAAGACGAGCAGTACTTC. This codes for CASSLGREDEQYF.

The chain joins TRBV4-3 to TRBJ1-3; no clear D. Trimming took 1 base from V and 0 from J, leaving 13 bases between them. This CDR3 is 17 amino acids long. Germline CDR1 and CDR2: LGHNA and YSLEER. CDR3 amino acids: CASSQVEGGYSGNTIYF. CDR3 DNA: TGCGCCAGCAGCCAAGTGGAGGGCGGGTACTCTGGAAACACCATATATTTT.

The chain joins TRBV29-1 to TRBJ1-4; possibly TRBD1 for D (5 bases). The CDR3 totals 14 residues. Germline lookup yields CDR1 SQVTM and CDR2 ANQGSEA. Trimming cost V 3 bases and J 6 bases, with 14 bases left between them. CDR3 protein: CSVDQSGGDEKLFF. CDR3 sequence (DNA): TGCAGCGTTGACCAGAGCGGGGGTGATGAAAAACTGTTTTTT.

The V gene is TRBV5-6, the J gene TRBJ2-2; D might be TRBD1 (5 bases). Trimming took 2 bases from V and 6 from J, leaving 5 bases between them. The CDR3 covers 12 residues. Germline CDR1 SGHDT, CDR2 YYEEEE. DNA for the CDR3: TGTGCCAGCAGCTTCAGGGCCGGGGAGCTGTTTTTT. Its translation: CASSFRAGELFF.

The gene calls are TRBV6-1 and TRBJ2-1, with 7 bases identical to TRBD1. Germline CDR1 reads MNHNS; CDR2 reads SASEGT. The CDR3 has 15 amino acids. V lost 2 bases, J lost 3 bases, and 4 bases stayed unmatched. As DNA, the CDR3 is TGTGCCAGCAGTGAATTTCGACAGGGCTACAATGAGCAGTTCTTC. It codes for CASSEFRQGYNEQFF.

The rearrangement joins TRBV2 to TRBJ2-3; 9 bases match TRBD2. There are 15 residues in the CDR3. The trim removed 6 bases at V and 4 bases at J, leaving 8 bases unmatched. The germline CDR1 and CDR2 sequences are SNHLY and FYNNEI. DNA for the CDR3: TGTGCCAGCAGGTCCGGGACTAGCACGGCAGATACGCAGTATTTT. As protein: CASRSGTSTADTQYF.

The genes are TRBV11-2 and TRBJ2-3; 7 bases map to TRBD1. CDR1 is SGHAT and CDR2 is FQNNGV in the germline V gene. V was pared by 6 bases and J by 5 bases, with 17 bases of the junction left unmatched. This CDR3 has 17 residues. Here the CDR3 reads CASRSWETGVRGDTQYF. In nucleotides, the CDR3 is TGTGCCAGCAGATCTTGGGAAACAGGGGTTCGGGGAGATACGCAGTATTTT.

The chain combines TRBV28 with TRBJ1-4; weak D call: TRBD1 (5 bases). Germline CDR1 MDHEN, CDR2 SYDVKM. The CDR3 length is 14 residues. The V and J ends lost 2 bases and 8 bases respectively, with 12 bases between them. The CDR3 DNA sequence: TGTGCCAGCAGTTTAGCCCAGGGTACCGAAAAACTGTTTTTT. Translating gives CASSLAQGTEKLFF.

The chain couples TRBV29-1 to TRBJ1-3, with D possibly matching TRBD1 (5 bases). Germline CDR1 reads SQVTM; CDR2 reads ANQGSEA. The CDR3 runs 15 residues. Between the trimmed V and J ends, which lost 0 bases and 0 bases, there was a span of 9 bases. The CDR3 coding sequence is TGCAGCGTTGAAGAGGGACTCTACTCTGGAAACACCATATATTTT. It specifies CSVEEGLYSGNTIYF.